The 21 T cell receptor beta chains reported below all come from one sample, sequenced in a study of OX40 agonist ivuxolimab in advanced cancers. Repertoires were generated with immunoSEQ multiplex PCR, while TCRdb's copy carries only in-frame clones and drops some. Here the sample spans around 60,000 clones, roughly 90% being singletons. Here the sequenced sample was CD4+ or CD8+ T cells sorted from blood, taken in a trial of the OX40 agonist ivuxolimab. The source is an adult with an advanced solid tumor such as melanoma, head and neck, liver or kidney cancer.

V gene TRBV18 combines with J gene TRBJ2-7, with D perhaps matching TRBD2 (6 bases). V dropped 2 bases and J dropped 4 bases, with 9 bases sitting between them. There are 13 residues in the CDR3. The germline gives CDR1 KGHSH, CDR2 LQKENI. The CDR3 region has the DNA TGTGCCAGCTCACCAGCGGGAAGGTACGAGCAGTACTTC. It encodes CASSPAGRYEQYF.

V and J are TRBV5-1 and TRBJ2-7, with D unresolved. Germline V gene data show CDR1 as SGHRS and CDR2 as YFSETQ. This CDR3 comprises 14 residues. Trimming left V 2 bases short and J 0 bases short, with 9 bases between. The CDR3 region has the DNA TGCGCCAGCAGCTTCGAGAGGAGCTCCTACGAGCAGTACTTC. Translated, it gives CASSFERSSYEQYF.

The chain combines TRBV2 with TRBJ2-7; D gene ambiguous. V lost 8 bases and J 2 bases, leaving 10 bases between the germline ends. CDR3 length: 12 residues. In germline, CDR1 is SNHLY, CDR2 FYNNEI. The CDR3 DNA is TGTGCCAGCCATTTCAGTGCCTACGAGCAGTACTTC. It is translated as CASHFSAYEQYF.

CDR3 protein: CASKRRGLGANIQYF. In DNA, the CDR3 is TGTGCCAGCAAAAGGAGGGGGCTGGGGGCAAACATTCAGTACTTC. The chain uses TRBV27 and TRBJ2-4, with TRBD1 as a possible D gene (7 bases). Germline V CDR1 and CDR2: MNHEY, SMNVEV (reference sequence). V was pared by 7 bases and J by 6 bases, with 19 bases between. This CDR3 comprises 15 residues.

This clone was observed once. The chain recombines TRBV6-5 with TRBJ2-3; D is undetermined. Trimming removed 6 bases from V and 0 bases from J, with 7 bases in between. The germline V gene encodes CDR1 MNHEY and CDR2 SVGAGI. The CDR3 extends over 13 amino acids. This CDR3 is CASRTRSTDTQYF. CDR3 in DNA: TGTGCCAGCAGGACGAGGAGCACAGATACGCAGTATTTT.

This chain joins TRBV29-1 and TRBJ1-1; 9 bases align to TRBD1. The CDR3 is 14 amino acids. V gave up 6 bases and J gave up 5 bases; unmatched junction bases: 10. In germline, CDR1 is SQVTM, CDR2 ANQGSEA. The CDR3 DNA is TGCAGCGTGCACGCCGGGACAGGGCTTACTGAAGCTTTCTTT. It translates to CSVHAGTGLTEAFF.

This clone was counted a single time. The J gene is TRBJ1-6, the V gene TRBV7-2, with D possibly being TRBD1 (6 bases). V lost 1 base and J 10 bases, leaving 8 bases between the germline ends. This CDR3 spans 13 amino acids. The germline gives CDR1 SGHTA, CDR2 FQGNSA. In DNA, the CDR3 is TGTGCCAGCAGCTTAGTGGGGGGCTCACCCCTCCACTTT. It encodes CASSLVGGSPLHF. Drawing the rest from reference TRBV7-2 and TRBJ1-6, the complete variable domain is GAGVSQSPSNKVTEKGKDVELRCDPISGHTALYWYRQSLGQGLEFLIYFQGNSAPDKSGLPSDRFSAERTGGSVSTLTIQRTQQEDSAVYLCASSLVGGSPLHFGNGTRLTVT.

The chain links TRBV28 to TRBJ2-5, with 7 bases that match TRBD1. The V gene's germline CDR1 is MDHEN and CDR2 SYDVKM. The V segment lost 8 bases and the J segment 4 bases; nucleotides outside the gene matches: 4. CDR3 length: 12 residues. The CDR3 loop reads CASEGALETQYF. CDR3 sequence (DNA): TGTGCCAGCGAGGGGGCCTTAGAGACCCAGTACTTC.

The chain employs TRBV7-8 and TRBJ2-1; 12 positions match TRBD1. Looked up from germline, CDR1 is SGHVS and CDR2 is FQNEAQ. This CDR3 comprises 16 residues. Germline trimming cut 1 base from V and 8 bases from J; bases unmatched to any gene: 6. The CDR3 sequence is CASSLVGGQGADEQFF. In nucleotides, the CDR3 is TGTGCCAGCAGCTTAGTCGGGGGACAGGGGGCAGATGAGCAGTTCTTC. The full variable domain, completed using reference TRBV7-8 and TRBJ2-1, is GAGVSQSPRYKVAKRGQDVALRCDPISGHVSLFWYQQALGQGPEFLTYFQNEAQLDKSGLPSDRFFAERPEGSVSTLKIQRTQQEDSAVYLCASSLVGGQGADEQFFGPGTRLTVL.

The V gene is TRBV7-2, the J gene TRBJ2-6; 13 bases line up with TRBD2. The V gene end was trimmed by 1 base and the J gene end by 3 bases; junction bases not matched to a gene: 3. The CDR3 totals 18 residues. Germline CDR1 and CDR2: SGHTA and FQGNSA. CDR3 in DNA: TGTGCCAGCAGCTTAGTCGGACTAGCGGGAGTTGGGGCCAACGTCCTGACTTTC. It codes for CASSLVGLAGVGANVLTF.

V usage is TRBV28 and J usage is TRBJ2-2; D not resolved. The CDR3 length is 12 residues. Trimming left V 2 bases short and J 6 bases short, with 4 bases between. CDR1 MDHEN and CDR2 SYDVKM come from the germline V gene. CDR3 nucleotide sequence: TGTGCCAGCAGTTTAGGTTCCGGGGAGCTGTTTTTT. This translates into CASSLGSGELFF.

This clone was detected once. Here the CDR3 reads CASSLVDGYNEQFF. For the CDR3, the DNA is TGTGCCAGCAGCTTGGTGGACGGATACAATGAGCAGTTCTTC. The rearrangement links TRBV5-5 to TRBJ2-1, with D uncertain. V gave up 0 bases and J gave up 4 bases, with 8 bases separating them. There are 14 residues in the CDR3. CDR1 is SGHKS, CDR2 YYEKEE, per germline (reference sequence). The variable domain in full, with the rest retrieved from reference TRBV5-5 and TRBJ2-1, is DAGVTQSPTHLIKTRGQQVTLRCSPISGHKSVSWYQQVLGQGPQFIFQYYEKEERGRGNFPDRFSARQFPNYSSELNVNALLLGDSALYLCASSLVDGYNEQFFGPGTRLTVL.

V and J are TRBV29-1 and TRBJ1-2; D is unresolved. The germline V and J ends were trimmed by 4 bases and 4 bases, with 16 bases remaining between them. The CDR3 runs to 14 residues. Germline assignment: CDR1 SQVTM and CDR2 ANQGSEA. Here the CDR3 DNA reads TGCAGCGTTGGCGGTGGAGGCAGAGCCTATGGCTACACCTTC. Protein sequence: CSVGGGGRAYGYTF.

This chain uses TRBV5-1 with TRBJ2-5, with 9 bases aligning to TRBD2. Germline V lookup: CDR1 SGHRS, CDR2 YFSETQ. V was clipped by 3 bases and J by 0 bases; unmatched bases: 12. The CDR3 totals 18 residues. In DNA form, the CDR3 reads TGCGCCAGCAGCTCCGAGTTACTAGCGGGCTTTAACCAAGAGACCCAGTACTTC. It specifies CASSSELLAGFNQETQYF.

The CDR3 region is CASSLFAGTVDTQYF. DNA for the CDR3: TGTGCCAGCAGCTTGTTTGCCGGGACGGTAGATACGCAGTATTTT. The rearrangement links TRBV7-6 to TRBJ2-3, with D perhaps matching TRBD1 or TRBD2 (5 bases each). This CDR3 region has 15 residues. V was cut by 3 bases and J by 5 bases, with 15 bases left in between. CDR1 and CDR2 (germline): SGHVS, FNYEAQ.

The J gene is TRBJ2-1, the V gene TRBV11-3; TRBD2 agrees at 16 bases. J gave up 5 bases and V 5 bases, and 6 bases lay outside the gene matches. Per the germline V gene, CDR1 is SGHNT and CDR2 is YENEEA. There are 17 residues in the CDR3. CDR3 DNA sequence: TGTGCCAGCAGCCAGGGACTAGCGGGAGGGCGAAACAATGAGCAGTTCTTC. This encodes CASSQGLAGGRNNEQFF.

The chain combines TRBV7-9 with TRBJ2-3; D remains ambiguous. This CDR3 has 14 residues. Germline lookup yields CDR1 SEHNR and CDR2 FQNEAQ (reference sequence). Trimming removed 1 base at V and 0 bases at J, with 5 bases between. CDR3 sequence reads: CASSLDRSTDTQYF. DNA for the CDR3: TGTGCCAGCAGCTTAGACCGTAGCACAGATACGCAGTATTTT.

The gene calls are TRBV28 and TRBJ1-4; 8 bases match TRBD1. Germline lookup yields CDR1 MDHEN and CDR2 SYDVKM. Trimming cost V 5 bases and J 6 bases; bases outside gene matches: 8. This CDR3 comprises 15 residues. CDR3 sequence: CASSPSGTGDEKLFF. Here the CDR3 DNA reads TGTGCCAGCAGTCCCTCGGGGACAGGCGATGAAAAACTGTTTTTT.

This chain uses TRBV6-5 with TRBJ2-3, with D maybe TRBD2 (7 bases). The germline V and J ends were trimmed by 4 bases and 3 bases, with 17 bases remaining between them. CDR1 and CDR2 (germline): MNHEY, SVGAGI. The CDR3 loop spans 16 amino acids. The CDR3 here is CASSWGGVSGTDTQYF. The CDR3 DNA follows: TGTGCCAGCAGTTGGGGGGGCGTATCAGGGACAGATACGCAGTATTTT.

The chain is built from TRBV5-6 and TRBJ2-1, with TRBD2 matching 10 bases. CDR1 is SGHDT, CDR2 YYEEEE, per germline. The CDR3 contains 13 residues. J was trimmed by 5 bases and V by 5 bases; bases with no gene match: 1. The CDR3 is CASRLAGNNEQFF. DNA of the CDR3: TGTGCCAGCAGACTAGCGGGAAACAATGAGCAGTTCTTC. Variable domain in full (rest from reference TRBV5-6 and TRBJ2-1): DAGVTQSPTHLIKTRGQQVTLRCSPKSGHDTVSWYQQALGQGPQFIFQYYEEEERQRGNFPDRFSGHQFPNYSSELNVNALLLGDSALYLCASRLAGNNEQFFGPGTRLTVL.

The chain recombines TRBV7-2 with TRBJ2-5, with D tentatively TRBD2 (5 bases). The germline V and J ends were trimmed by 5 bases and 3 bases, with 13 bases remaining between them. CDR1 is SGHTA, CDR2 FQGNSA, per germline. CDR3 size: 14 residues. CDR3 protein: CASSEIPGKETQYF. The CDR3 bases are TGTGCCAGCAGCGAAATACCGGGAAAAGAGACCCAGTACTTC. The full variable domain, completed using reference TRBV7-2 and TRBJ2-5, is GAGVSQSPSNKVTEKGKDVELRCDPISGHTALYWYRQSLGQGLEFLIYFQGNSAPDKSGLPSDRFSAERTGGSVSTLTIQRTQQEDSAVYLCASSEIPGKETQYFGPGTRLLVL.